This T cell receptor beta chain comes out of a study of T cell responses to AZD1222 COVID-19 vaccine. Study findings and constraints: Seropositive status at baseline applied to only five or six AZD1222 recipients.

V lost 3 bases and J 0 bases, leaving 6 bases between the germline ends. CDR3 size: 14 residues. Germline V CDR1 and CDR2: LNHDA, SQIVND (reference sequence). Only a few counts were recorded for this clone. Its antigen is unknown. The protocol was immunoSEQ multiplex PCR, while the TCRdb copy is restricted to in-frame clones and leaves out a portion. Among 150,000 or so clones listed, around 93% were seen once. Doses given second, at about 4 or about 12 weeks, were pooled. The sequencing used peripheral blood, collected 28 days after the second AZD1222 dose. The rearrangement joins TRBV19 to TRBJ1-5; D gene ambiguous. This receptor was obtained from an adult who received the AZD1222 COVID-19 vaccine. Written as DNA, the CDR3 is TGTGCCAGTAGTATCTGGAGTAGCAATCAGCCCCAGCATTTT. The encoded protein is CASSIWSSNQPQHF.